The sequence of this T cell receptor (beta chain) was determined in a study of blood T cell repertoires in COVID-19. The assay was immunoSEQ multiplex PCR, and TCRdb's table has in-frame clones only and misses some. The table has under 300,000 clones, roughly 84% seen once. Trimming shortened V by 4 bases and J by 6 bases, and 12 bases separated the two germline ends. This CDR3 spans 12 amino acids. Germline CDR1 SQVTM, CDR2 ANQGSEA. Sequencing used peripheral blood. This clonotype was obtained from a woman aged 40 to 49 who had recovered from COVID-19. The V and J genes are TRBV29-1 and TRBJ1-2, with D perhaps matching TRBD1 (6 bases). For the CDR3, the DNA is TGCAGCGTTGGGGGGGGCGACAATGGCTACACCTTC. Protein sequence: CSVGGGDNGYTF.